Included here is one T cell receptor beta chain sequence, with context. This clone's antigen is unknown. No base qualities exist here, and no much larger clone lies one base off it. To prepare the library, the immunoSEQ multiplex PCR assay was applied. The multiplex PCR relied on a mix of 60 forward primers for TCR Vbeta segments and 13 reverse primers for TCR Jbeta segments. The CDR3 region of rearranged TCR beta genes was amplified from genomic DNA with a multiplex PCR assay. The Illumina HiSeq System was used to sequence the amplified TCR beta libraries as 87-base-pair reads. The study's own analysis went as follows. A later analysis tallied around 87 million unique TCR beta chains across the 640 or so repertoires, and around 10 million of those chains were shared by two or more donors. A nearest-neighbor algorithm error-corrected the raw reads and collapsed the reads into unique sequences, merging closely related sequences to remove PCR and sequencing errors. CDR3 sequences were aligned to IMGT reference sequences to assign V, D and J gene segments. For a sequence to be retained, a match of at least six nucleotides to both a V gene segment and a J gene segment was required. A rearrangement was called productive if the CDR3 had no stop codons and remained in frame with V and J, and every other rearrangement was called non-productive. CDR3 was defined by IMGT convention, running from the second conserved V-encoded cysteine to the conserved J-encoded phenylalanine. The earlier analysis of around 640 of the donors excluded sequences that lacked an unambiguous match to a single V gene segment. An earlier analysis of about 600 of the donors called V segments functional above 56.7% productive rearrangements and segregating when the between-donor standard deviation exceeded 5%. To diagnose cytomegalovirus status from the catalog of TCR beta chain sequences, a statistical classification framework was built. In a later analysis, TCR nucleotide sequences were compared against IMGT/GENE-DB human TR gene sequences so that V and J genes could be assigned. A later analysis assigned CDR3 sequences and most-parsimonious VDJ recombination scenarios with the TCRdist pipeline. In a later analysis, every TCR beta chain was defined by the combination of its CDR3 amino acid sequence and its V-gene family, and reads without a unique V-gene family were dropped. As a way to deal with suspected cross-contamination and a sequencing artifact, a later analysis dropped over 550 nucleotide sequences that were highly shared and had low generation probability. For each public chain, a later analysis derived a clonal expansion index from normalized ranks of inferred template counts within each repertoire. In a later analysis, generation probabilities were computed using a VDJ recombination model fitted to out-of-frame rearrangements, and the results were checked against IGoR. In a later analysis, TCR-TCR, TCR-HLA and TCR-CMV co-occurrence was scored with hypergeometric tests, and a repertoire-size bias correction was applied to TCR pairs. False discovery rates were estimated in a later analysis by permuting HLA or CMV assignments 20 times. In a later analysis, co-occurring TCRs were grouped with DBSCAN, and TCRdist sequence similarity was added when clustering was performed within HLA-allele-positive subsets. For co-occurrence clustering, repertoires with fewer than 30,000 or more than 120,000 public chains were excluded, along with five or six repertoires with anomalous nucleotide sharing. This immuneACCESS table, as held by TCRdb, lists in-frame sequences with V and J called but not all clones. Of the missing ones, under half trace to an unresolved V gene in checked studies; the others have no known cause. That table supplies the V and J calls and clone size; D and trimming were determined from the DNA. This sample is represented by about 140,000 clones; 78% of them were singletons. Less than 3.5% of the sample goes to the ten largest clones.

This record belongs to a study of cytomegalovirus exposure and HLA in healthy donors (dated by TCRdb to 2015 to 2018). The study in broad terms: According to an earlier analysis of 587 of the donors, some 180 million T cells yielded 95 million to 140 million unique TCR beta sequences and about 300 Gb of sequence data. An early release that covered more than 550 HLA-typed donors contained approximately 300 gigabases of sequencing data and tens of millions of unique TCR sequences. Of the approximately 370 genotyped donors, roughly 76% were placed in the genetic ancestry cluster associated with self-reported Caucasian donors. The aim of the study was to test whether cataloging public T cell receptors could identify signatures of past pathogen exposure. The study used immunosequencing to profile the T cell repertoires of several hundred subjects and linked those repertoires to cytomegalovirus serostatus. A separate validation cohort of 100 to 150 different subjects was used in addition to the roughly 700-subject first cohort. To predict cytomegalovirus infection status, the study brought together high-throughput TCR immunosequencing, statistical association of individual TCRs with disease status, and machine learning. In a later analysis, previously published TCR beta repertoires from roughly 710 donors were re-analyzed and high-resolution HLA genotyping was added so that TCR occurrence patterns could be studied. Rather than drawing on any new phenotypic data, the later analysis identified candidate immune exposures from TCR beta sequences and the way those sequences occurred across donors. To decide whether each TCR beta V gene segment behaved as functional or pseudogenic, an earlier analysis of over 500 of the donors relied on high-throughput TCR beta sequencing. Donor age, sex, ethnicity and CMV serostatus were compiled together with the repertoire data. In a later genetic analysis, genome-wide SNP genotypes for 398 of the 666 donors were used, and that subset was treated as a discovery cohort. Every repertoire in the discovery cohort had been generated on one and the same sequencing platform. Both class I and class II loci were covered by HLA typing, at four-digit resolution. The number of donors typed differed by locus, with about 629-630 for A, B, C, DRB1 and DQB1, roughly 550 for DQA1, 600 to 610 for DPA1, and 472 for DPB1. Because of strong linkage in the cohort, roughly five DR-DQ haplotypes were treated as single units for association and clustering. Among some 410 genotyped donors of the cohort, an average of roughly 230,000 unique TCR beta nucleotide sequences was sequenced per donor, of which roughly 18% were non-productive. The study at large found these results: Compared with the approximately 720-donor mean, donors in an Asian-associated ancestry cluster had fewer N-insertions in productive TCRs, according to a later genetic analysis. Cytomegalovirus status was reported to be diagnosed by the classifier with high specificity and sensitivity in both the original and validation cohorts. A later analysis found that most CMV-associated TCR beta chains appeared HLA-restricted, with HLA associations seemingly driven largely by CMV exposure. Strong co-occurrence of HLA alleles, especially DR and DQ, made assigning TCR associations to individual alleles difficult. A later analysis found that TCR association rates varied across HLA loci, with DRB1 alleles showing the most associated TCRs and HLA-C alleles the fewest. Some IMGT-functional V segments, including TRBV6-2 and TRBV6-3, could not be distinguished by the 87-base-pair reads and were therefore excluded. The sequencing pipeline was judged likely to have produced a cluster of highly shared sequence variants as a technical artifact. The study listed approximately 150 TCR beta chains as associated with cytomegalovirus. A later analysis associated some 17,000 TCR beta sequences with specific HLA alleles at a false discovery rate of 0.05. The authors suggested that the approach could potentially be extended to other disease states and immunological phenotypes. V-gene and J-gene trimming of TCR beta chains was associated with a missense DCLRE1C variant in a later genetic analysis, and the association was replicated in an independent cohort. A further reported finding was that TCR beta sequences accurately predicted the HLA-A and HLA-B alleles for most subjects in the first cohort. A later analysis found that HLA-associated TCR beta chains were more clonally expanded and had lower generation probabilities than equally common non-associated chains. Correlated functional status among segregating V segments might be attributable to linkage disequilibrium, but an unknown experimental factor could not be ruled out. Most TCR sequences were observed very rarely across donors, whereas some public TCRs were present in many individuals. The presence/absence analyses assumed that sequencing depth was roughly uniform across donors, and that assumption may not be true. The only immune exposure information available for the cohort was CMV serostatus. The earlier analysis of fewer than 750 of the donors excluded 15 to 20 rarely observed V segments, including chromosome 9 orphons, because counts were too low. Because HLA typing was missing for some donors at each locus, association tests included only the typed subset. A later analysis reported that several top co-occurrence clusters appeared linked to parvovirus B19, influenza, CMV and Epstein-Barr virus. Three of the identified cytomegalovirus-associated TCR beta chains were confirmed in vitro to be specific for cytomegalovirus antigens. Broadly in line with IMGT annotations, most TCR beta V segments showed up in productive rearrangements about 90% or about 30% of the time in an earlier analysis of around 600 of the donors. The cohort was sequenced for TCR beta chains only, and without alpha or paired-chain data the features that could be detected were limited.

The cohort was made up of approximately 670 healthy bone marrow donors. At the time of sampling, every cohort member was nominally healthy, though immune exposures that went unrecorded were likely present. The donor tested CMV seronegative, placing the donor among the 350 to 400 seronegative members of the cohort. Each donor provided a peripheral blood sample, and peripheral blood mononuclear cells were used for TCR beta sequencing. The Qiagen DNeasy Blood Extraction Kit was used to extract genomic DNA from the blood cell samples. From cysteine to phenylalanine, the CDR3 is 14 amino acids long. Only the CDR3 part of the read is kept: 42 bases, read in frame from the first base. The junction shows trimming of 3 bases on V and 0 bases on J, plus 9 bases between the germline ends. The germline V gene yields SGDLS for CDR1 and YYNGEE for CDR2.

The chain is made from TRBV9 and TRBJ2-5; the D gene is possibly TRBD2, with 6 bases matching. The sequencing input was PBMCs. This receptor was identified in a male donor in good health and CMV-seronegative. The CDR3 region reads CASSGGTDQETQYF. The nucleotides read TGTGCCAGCAGCGGCGGGACGGACCAAGAGACCCAGTACTTC.